The sample holds a few counts of the clone carrying this TCR beta chain. Individuals aged about 18 to 90 years were recruited from about two dozen US areas. V trimming: 5 bases; J trimming: 0 bases; junction bases outside the gene matches: 1. This CDR3 is built from 14 residues. Per the germline V gene, CDR1 is MNHEY and CDR2 is SVGAGI. The entry originates in a study of blood T cell repertoires in COVID-19. Across the study: COVID-19 samples from acute and convalescent phases originated in the United States, Italy and Spain.

Libraries were prepared by immunoSEQ multiplex PCR; TCRdb keeps only in-frame clonotypes and omits some of them. The sample yields a few hundred thousand clones, less than 90% seen once. This sequence joins TRBV6-5 and TRBJ2-7; 10 bases match TRBD2. The sequencing input was PBMCs or T cells enriched from blood (not recorded which). The receptor was isolated from a woman aged 30 to 39 who had recovered from COVID-19. CDR3 nucleotides: TGTGCCAGCAGTCCTAGCGGGAGCTCCTACGAGCAGTACTTC. Translating it yields CASSPSGSSYEQYF.